This note documents a single T cell receptor (beta chain) sequence. The data are from a study of cytomegalovirus exposure and HLA in healthy donors. The PCR had 60 Vbeta and 13 Jbeta primers. Clones were sequenced by immunoSEQ multiplex PCR, and TCRdb holds only the in-frame ones, with some missing. The sample contains approximately 150,000 clones, roughly 72% of which appear only once. The CDR3 has 15 amino acids. The germline V gene has CDR1 MNHEY and CDR2 SVGAGI. V gave up 0 bases and J gave up 3 bases; unmatched junction bases: 4. V usage is TRBV6-5 and J usage is TRBJ1-1; 7 bases are a match to TRBD1. Sequencing used PBMCs. The clonotype comes from a man aged 40-49 years in good health and CMV-seronegative. This chain's CDR3 is CASSYSGGWDTEAFF. In nucleotides, the CDR3 is TGTGCCAGCAGTTACTCAGGGGGCTGGGACACTGAAGCTTTCTTT.